This TCR beta chain was documented in a study of blood T cell repertoires in COVID-19. Study background: Spain, Italy and the United States supplied samples that represented acute and convalescent COVID-19.

Original analysis: Estimation of nucleated cell counts was performed using reference gene primer amplification. Here immunoSEQ multiplex PCR was the method, and the copy in TCRdb shows in-frame clones only, minus some. V and J calls plus clone size are reproduced from that table; the DNA served to infer D and trimming. The repertoire includes about 200,000 clones, around 84% of them detected once, and around 5.2% sits in the top ten. The sequencing input was peripheral blood. The sequence was collected from an elderly woman with acute or convalescent COVID-19.

CDR3 region: CASSRQTNEKLFF. CDR3 DNA: TGTGCCAGTAGTAGGCAGACTAATGAAAAACTGTTTTTT. V is TRBV19 and J is TRBJ1-4; D remains unclear. Trimming pared 4 bases from V and 2 bases from J, leaving 5 bases between. The length of the CDR3 is 13 residues. The germline gives CDR1 LNHDA, CDR2 SQIVND (reference sequence).